This T cell receptor beta chain was retrieved from a study of immune heterogeneity within non-small cell lung tumors. Study in general: The tumors comprised 4 squamous cell carcinomas, ten to eleven non-squamous carcinomas and 1 not otherwise specified. Study-wide findings and caveats: Each patient's tumor sites shared recurring identical dominant CDR3 beta clonotypes, and individual sites also carried their own high-frequency clones. High-frequency T-cell receptor beta clonotypes differed largely between individual patients.

The template for each sample was 600 ng of genomic DNA, which had been extracted from bulk tumor tissue. Surgery yielded several widely spaced biopsies per primary tumor. Curative surgical treatment was performed in patients who had newly diagnosed, untreated non-small cell lung cancer. Newly diagnosed patients with non-small cell lung cancer who were having surgery with curative intent served as donors. This clonotype was detected a few times. Its target is unknown. Multiplex PCR was performed with 32 V and 13 J primers, and it amplified TCR beta CDR3. MiXCR, applied by TCRdb to the multiplex PCR reads, yields one record per CDR3 protein. The sample includes about 23,000 distinct CDR3 sequences, 25% to 30% of them seen just once. Trimming left V 6 bases short and J 0 bases short, with 12 bases between. Germline V gene lookup returns CDR1 SGHNT and CDR2 YYREEE (reference sequence). The CDR3 sequence is 15 residues long.

This sequence joins TRBV5-4 and TRBJ2-2; possible D gene TRBD2, 6 bases. The sequence was obtained from a man aged 35 to 55 with non-small cell lung cancer. The sample consisted of lung tumor tissue. CDR3 protein: CASMGGTANTGELFF. The DNA of the CDR3 is TGTGCCAGCATGGGCGGGACCGCGAACACCGGGGAGCTGTTTTTT.